Each of the 11 T cell receptor beta chains below was sequenced from the same sample in a study of T cell responses to AZD1222 COVID-19 vaccine. TCRdb's copy holds only in-frame clones and misses some; the assay was immunoSEQ multiplex PCR. Of tens of thousands of clones listed, less than 95% are singletons. Source: peripheral blood, taken 28 days after the second AZD1222 dose. The receptors derive from an adult who received the AZD1222 COVID-19 vaccine.

The V and J genes are TRBV18 and TRBJ1-3; possible D gene TRBD1, 5 bases. This CDR3 comprises 12 residues. Deletions cut 9 bases from V and 3 bases from J, with 9 bases between. CDR1 is KGHSH and CDR2 is LQKENI in the germline V gene. The DNA of the CDR3 is TGTGCCAGTCGGGACGTTGGAAACACCATATATTTT. Its translation: CASRDVGNTIYF.

The gene calls are TRBV7-9 and TRBJ1-3; D remains unclear. The CDR3 length is 14 residues. V was trimmed by 4 bases and J by 2 bases, leaving 9 bases between them. Germline loops: CDR1 SEHNR, CDR2 FQNEAQ (reference sequence). The CDR3 here is CASSWGGAGNTIYF. In DNA form, the CDR3 reads TGTGCCAGCAGCTGGGGTGGGGCTGGAAACACCATATATTTT.

This chain's CDR3 is CASSLAGSDSAFF. The CDR3 nucleotides are TGTGCCAGCAGCTTAGCAGGGTCGGATTCGGCTTTCTTT. The chain is built from TRBV7-9 and TRBJ1-1; D gene unclear. Germline assignment: CDR1 SEHNR and CDR2 FQNEAQ (reference sequence). CDR3 length equals 13 residues. The ends were cut back, 0 bases at V and 11 bases at J, with 13 bases in the middle.

The V call is TRBV7-9, the J call TRBJ1-1, with D possibly TRBD1 on 6 matching bases. This CDR3 region has 14 residues. V was shortened by 0 bases and J by 3 bases, with 8 bases between the two germline ends. Germline V gene sequence: CDR1 SEHNR, CDR2 FQNEAQ (reference sequence). CDR3 sequence reads: CASSLANRDTEAFF. CDR3 coding DNA: TGTGCCAGCAGCTTAGCGAACAGGGACACTGAAGCTTTCTTT.

V gene TRBV5-6 combines with J gene TRBJ2-3; 13 nucleotides match TRBD2. The CDR3 runs to 18 residues. CDR1 SGHDT and CDR2 YYEEEE come from the germline V gene. The junction had 10 bases not matched to a gene; V was cut back by 0 bases and J by 6 bases. The CDR3 sequence is CASSLGGLAGSYGDTQYF. For the CDR3, the DNA is TGTGCCAGCAGCTTGGGGGGACTAGCGGGGTCCTATGGGGATACGCAGTATTTT.

This sequence joins TRBV29-1 and TRBJ1-5; 9 bases fit TRBD1. The CDR3 loop spans 13 amino acids. Per germline, CDR1 SQVTM and CDR2 ANQGSEA. V lost 5 bases to trimming and J lost 6 bases; unmatched junction nucleotides: 5. This chain's CDR3 is CSVRQGVFQPQHF. In DNA form, the CDR3 reads TGCAGCGTTCGACAGGGGGTGTTTCAGCCCCAGCATTTT.

The count of this clone is one. V and J are TRBV5-5 and TRBJ1-5; unclear D gene. This CDR3 spans 14 amino acids. V lost 4 bases, J lost 9 bases, and 17 bases lay in between. The V gene's germline CDR1 is SGHKS and CDR2 YYEKEE (reference sequence). CDR3 nucleotide sequence: TGTGCCAGCAGCCTCGAACCGGGCCGGGGGCCCCAGCATTTT. Translating gives CASSLEPGRGPQHF.

On this clone itself: Germline is not matched at one junction end, which may reflect a read error. This chain joins TRBV5-4 and TRBJ1-4; the D gene is possibly TRBD1 (5 bases). The V gene's germline CDR1 is SGHNT and CDR2 YYREEE (reference sequence). This CDR3 comprises 13 residues. The DNA of the CDR3 is TGTGCCAGCAGCTTGGGAACAGGTGGGGTAGTAGTTTTC. Residues: CASSLGTGGVVVF.

CDR3 protein: CATSASGFGSNQPQHF. The CDR3 region has the DNA TGTGCCACCAGTGCAAGCGGTTTTGGTAGCAATCAGCCCCAGCATTTT. This sequence joins TRBV24-1 and TRBJ1-5; D unresolved. The CDR3 extends over 16 amino acids. V was pared by 5 bases and J by 0 bases, with 13 bases between. Germline values: CDR1 KGHDR, CDR2 SFDVKD.

The gene calls are TRBV9 and TRBJ2-2; 8 bases agree with TRBD1. The germline V gene has CDR1 SGDLS and CDR2 YYNGEE. This CDR3 spans 15 amino acids. Germline trimming cut 3 bases from V and 5 bases from J; bases unmatched to any gene: 6. In nucleotides, the CDR3 is TGTGCCAGCAGCGAGAGACAGGGGAGAACCGGGGAGCTGTTTTTT. Protein sequence: CASSERQGRTGELFF.

This clone was detected once. The genes are TRBV27 and TRBJ2-3; 7 nucleotides align to TRBD1. V was clipped by 4 bases and J by 4 bases; unmatched bases: 14. CDR3 length: 17 amino acids. CDR1 MNHEY and CDR2 SMNVEV come from the germline V gene (reference sequence). The CDR3 DNA is TGTGCCAGCAGTTCCCCGCGACAGGGAAGCATGGCAGATACGCAGTATTTT. It specifies CASSSPRQGSMADTQYF.